Included here is one T cell receptor beta chain sequence, with context. The antigen remains unidentified. This sample was included in a study of cytomegalovirus exposure and HLA in healthy donors. Findings of the study overall: As a later analysis showed, a missense DCLRE1C variant was linked to trimming of TCR beta V- and J-genes. The study assumed roughly uniform donor sequencing depth for presence/absence analyses. An observed cluster of highly shared sequence variants was recorded as a likely sequencing artifact.

This PCR relied on a set of 60 Vbeta primers and 13 Jbeta primers. The data were produced by immunoSEQ multiplex PCR, yet TCRdb's version contains in-frame clones alone and is incomplete. This sample has about 230,000 clones, with over 65% found just once. The CDR3 spans 11 residues. Germline V lookup: CDR1 SNHLY, CDR2 FYNNEI. V was cut by 3 bases and J by 7 bases, with 6 bases left in between. The specimen sequenced was PBMCs. The receptor was derived from a human donor in good health. This chain uses TRBV2 with TRBJ1-2, with D hard to call. The CDR3 DNA is TGTGCCAGCAGTGACCCCTCTGGCTACACCTTC. This sequence encodes CASSDPSGYTF. The full variable domain, in which reference TRBV2 and TRBJ1-2 provide the parts outside the CDR3, is EPEVTQTPSHQVTQMGQEVILRCVPISNHLYFYWYRQILGQKVEFLVSFYNNEISEKSEIFDDQFSVERPDGSNFTLKIRSTKLEDSAMYFCASSDPSGYTFGSGTRLTVV.